These 3 T cell receptor beta chains share one sample of origin, sequenced in a study of blood T cell repertoires in COVID-19. The data were produced by immunoSEQ multiplex PCR, yet TCRdb's version contains in-frame clones alone and is incomplete. The sample has roughly 63,000 clones, around 79% seen once. Sample: peripheral blood. Every receptor here comes from a human donor in a cohort sampled during active COVID-19.

The genes are TRBV5-1 and TRBJ2-1, with TRBD2 matching over 7 bases. CDR1 and CDR2 from the germline V gene are SGHRS and YFSETQ. The CDR3 has 15 amino acids. J lost 9 bases, V lost 3 bases, and 12 bases had no gene match. The CDR3 region is CASSSEVGRAGEQFF. DNA of the CDR3: TGCGCCAGCAGCTCTGAGGTTGGGAGGGCCGGTGAGCAGTTCTTC.

V is TRBV6-5 and J is TRBJ2-7; 7 positions match TRBD1. V dropped 6 bases and J dropped 5; count of bases not matched to a gene: 13. CDR1 and CDR2 (germline): MNHEY, SVGAGI. There are 15 residues in the CDR3. CDR3 in DNA: TGTGCCAGCAGGGGTCGGGACAGCTTATGGGACGAGCAGTACTTC. Translated: CASRGRDSLWDEQYF.

The chain couples TRBV18 to TRBJ1-1; D is possibly TRBD1 (5 bases). The CDR3 has 13 residues. Germline CDR1 is KGHSH and CDR2 is LQKENI. Trimming removed 5 bases at V and 5 bases at J, with 12 bases between. CDR3 region: CASSTGGGTEAFF. CDR3 coding DNA: TGTGCCAGCTCAACGGGTGGGGGGACTGAAGCTTTCTTT.